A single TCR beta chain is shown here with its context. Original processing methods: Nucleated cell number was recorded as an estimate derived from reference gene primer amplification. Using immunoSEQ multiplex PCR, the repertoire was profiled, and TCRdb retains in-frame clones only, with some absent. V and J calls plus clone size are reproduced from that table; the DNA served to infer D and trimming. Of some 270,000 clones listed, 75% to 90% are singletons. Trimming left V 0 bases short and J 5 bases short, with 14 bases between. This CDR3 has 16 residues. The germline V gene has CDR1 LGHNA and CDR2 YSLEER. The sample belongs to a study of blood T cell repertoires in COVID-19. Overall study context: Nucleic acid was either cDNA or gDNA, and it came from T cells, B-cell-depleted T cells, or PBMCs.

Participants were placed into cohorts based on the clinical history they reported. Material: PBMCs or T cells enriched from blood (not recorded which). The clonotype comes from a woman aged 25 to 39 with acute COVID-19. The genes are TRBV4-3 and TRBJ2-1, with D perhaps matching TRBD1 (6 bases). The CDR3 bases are TGCGCCAGCAGCCAAGACTTTTCTACAGGGAACAATGAGCAGTTCTTC. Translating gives CASSQDFSTGNNEQFF.